These 27 T cell receptor beta chains came from one sample sequenced in a study of cytomegalovirus exposure and HLA in healthy donors. A multiplex PCR was run with 60 Vbeta primers and 13 Jbeta primers. Some clones are missing from TCRdb's copy, which holds only in-frame ones; the method was immunoSEQ multiplex PCR. The repertoire holds about 98,000 clones, with approximately 79% as singletons. Sequenced material: PBMCs. The receptors were sampled from a male donor in good health and CMV-seronegative.

This clone was detected ten times or more. This sequence joins TRBV5-3 and TRBJ1-4, with TRBD1 matching 12 bases. TRBV5-3 is classed as an ORF, of uncertain function. There are 18 residues in the CDR3. Trimming at V came to 4 bases and at J to 5 bases, leaving 12 bases not matched to a gene. The CDR3 DNA follows: TGTGCCAGAAGCCCGGAGGGGGGACAGGGGGCCAGGAATGAAAAACTGTTTTTT. It encodes CARSPEGGQGARNEKLFF.

This clone appeared once. The chain couples TRBV7-9 to TRBJ2-7, with 8 bases fitting TRBD2. Germline trimming cut 5 bases from V and 0 bases from J; bases unmatched to any gene: 9. Germline V gene data show CDR1 as SEHNR and CDR2 as FQNEAQ (reference sequence). The CDR3 consists of 16 residues. CDR3: CASSNDVGTSSYEQYF. The CDR3 coding sequence is TGTGCCAGCAGCAACGACGTAGGGACTAGCTCCTACGAGCAGTACTTC.

The V gene is TRBV29-1, the J gene TRBJ2-1, with 13 bases lining up with TRBD2. The V segment lost 7 bases and the J segment 0 bases; nucleotides outside the gene matches: 3. Germline-derived CDR1 and CDR2 are SQVTM and ANQGSEA. The length of the CDR3 is 15 residues. The CDR3 DNA is TGCAGCGCAGGGACTAGCGGGACCTCCTACAATGAGCAGTTCTTC. It specifies CSAGTSGTSYNEQFF.

This clone was found once. The chain combines TRBV18 with TRBJ1-5; 8 bases fit TRBD1. Germline lookup yields CDR1 KGHSH and CDR2 LQKENI. Trimming cost V 5 bases and J 2 bases; bases outside gene matches: 2. The CDR3 has 14 amino acids. The CDR3 nucleotides read TGTGCCAGCTCAGGGACAGGCCGCAATCAGCCCCAGCATTTT. It translates to CASSGTGRNQPQHF.

The chain has TRBV7-6 and TRBJ1-3, with 7 nucleotides matching TRBD1. The CDR3 covers 13 residues. Trimming cost V 4 bases and J 7 bases; bases outside gene matches: 4. Germline-derived CDR1 and CDR2 are SGHVS and FNYEAQ. CDR3 protein: CASSSQGPNTIYF. The CDR3 coding sequence is TGTGCCAGCAGCTCACAGGGGCCCAACACCATATATTTT.

The genes are TRBV7-9 and TRBJ2-1; 8 bases are shared with TRBD2. The germline V gene has CDR1 SEHNR and CDR2 FQNEAQ (reference sequence). Trimming took 0 bases from V and 8 from J; bases not matched to a gene: 12. The CDR3 totals 17 residues. The CDR3 DNA reads as TGTGCCAGCAGCTTAGCGATGGGTAGCGGGATAGTGGATGAGCAGTTCTTC. Translating it yields CASSLAMGSGIVDEQFF.

The rearrangement uses TRBV5-1 and TRBJ2-5; D is possibly TRBD1 (6 bases). From germline, CDR1 is SGHRS and CDR2 YFSETQ. V gave up 5 bases and J gave up 6 bases, with 11 bases separating them. CDR3 length equals 12 residues. The CDR3 spells CASRHREKTQYF. CDR3 DNA sequence: TGCGCCAGCAGACACAGGGAGAAGACCCAGTACTTC.

The chain recombines TRBV9 with TRBJ1-1; 8 bases map to TRBD1. The CDR3 runs 17 residues. Germline V lookup: CDR1 SGDLS, CDR2 YYNGEE. V gave up 4 bases and J gave up 0 bases; unmatched junction bases: 11. The CDR3: CASSPRDRRSLNTEAFF. The CDR3 DNA sequence: TGTGCCAGCAGCCCTCGGGACAGGCGCTCTTTGAACACTGAAGCTTTCTTT.

The CDR3 sequence: CATSRGRQSNEKLFF. Here the CDR3 DNA reads TGTGCCACCAGCAGAGGGAGGCAGTCGAATGAAAAACTGTTTTTT. The chain recombines TRBV15 with TRBJ1-4; D unclear. V was trimmed by 1 base and J by 5 bases, leaving 11 bases between them. The length of the CDR3 is 15 residues. The germline gives CDR1 LNHNV, CDR2 YYDKDF (reference sequence).

This clone has a handful of counts. V and J are TRBV4-2 and TRBJ2-1, with D maybe TRBD2 (6 bases). CDR3 size: 18 residues. Per germline, CDR1 LGHNA and CDR2 YNFKEQ. Trimming pared 0 bases from V and 8 bases from J, leaving 23 bases between. The CDR3 region is CASSQEATGRGTGDEQFF. CDR3 nucleotides: TGTGCCAGCAGCCAAGAGGCCACCGGGCGCGGGACTGGTGATGAGCAGTTCTTC.

This clone was counted a single time. The rearrangement joins TRBV7-9 to TRBJ1-2; the D gene is possibly TRBD1 (5 bases). This CDR3 contains 16 residues. CDR1 SEHNR and CDR2 FQNEAQ come from the germline V gene (reference sequence). The ends were cut back, 0 bases at V and 3 bases at J, with 14 bases in the middle. The CDR3: CASSLARQRPHYGYTF. In DNA, the CDR3 is TGTGCCAGCAGCTTAGCTCGACAGCGCCCTCACTATGGCTACACCTTC. Filled out from reference TRBV7-9 and TRBJ1-2, the complete variable domain reads DTGVSQNPRHKITKRGQNVTFRCDPISEHNRLYWYRQTLGQGPEFLTYFQNEAQLEKSRLLSDRFSAERPKGSFSTLEIQRTEQGDSAMYLCASSLARQRPHYGYTFGSGTRLTVV.

The chain combines TRBV5-1 with TRBJ2-1; 10 positions agree with TRBD2. V gave up 0 bases and J gave up 6 bases; unmatched junction bases: 3. CDR3 size: 15 residues. Germline V CDR1 and CDR2: SGHRS, YFSETQ. CDR3 in amino acids: CASSLGGTSVNEQFF. In DNA form, the CDR3 reads TGCGCCAGCAGCTTGGGTGGGACTAGCGTCAATGAGCAGTTCTTC.

The CDR3: CASSYRGTGDNYGYTF. The DNA of the CDR3 is TGTGCCAGCAGTTACCGAGGGACAGGAGATAACTATGGCTACACCTTC. The genes are TRBV6-5 and TRBJ1-2, with 8 positions matching TRBD1. The germline CDR1 and CDR2 sequences are MNHEY and SVGAGI. The CDR3 has 16 residues. The V and J ends lost 2 bases and 1 base, in that order; junction bases with no gene match: 6.

The chain couples TRBV11-2 to TRBJ2-3, with 11 bases aligning to TRBD2. The CDR3 is made up of 15 amino acids. Trimming removed 6 bases from V and 7 bases from J; junction bases left unmatched: 9. CDR1 and CDR2 from the germline V gene are SGHAT and FQNNGV. The CDR3 is CASRLAGVNVYTQYF. The CDR3 DNA sequence: TGTGCCAGCAGACTAGCGGGAGTAAACGTTTATACGCAGTATTTT.

This chain links TRBV15 with TRBJ2-7; D perhaps matches TRBD2 (6 bases). This CDR3 comprises 14 residues. V was trimmed by 1 base and J by 4 bases, leaving 11 bases between them. The germline V gene has CDR1 LNHNV and CDR2 YYDKDF (reference sequence). The CDR3 sequence: CATSRGNGRYEQYF. The CDR3 nucleotides read TGTGCCACCAGCAGAGGGAACGGGAGATACGAGCAGTACTTC. Full variable domain (missing parts from reference TRBV15 and TRBJ2-7): DAMVIQNPRYQVTQFGKPVTLSCSQTLNHNVMYWYQQKSSQAPKLLFHYYDKDFNNEADTPDNFQSRRPNTSFCFLDIRSPGLGDTAMYLCATSRGNGRYEQYFGPGTRLTVT.

This clone occurred a few times. Here the CDR3 reads CASSLLAAGGNQPQHF. CDR3 nucleotide sequence: TGTGCCAGCAGTTTACTGGCTGCTGGGGGGAATCAGCCCCAGCATTTT. This chain joins TRBV28 and TRBJ1-5, with D perhaps TRBD1 (5 bases). With 2 bases removed from V and 4 bases from J, the gap between germline ends came to 15 bases. CDR3 length: 16 residues. Looked up from germline, CDR1 is MDHEN and CDR2 is SYDVKM.

The chain carries TRBV6-4 and TRBJ2-1, with TRBD2 as a possible D gene (5 bases). This CDR3 has 15 residues. Germline CDR1 and CDR2: MRHNA and SNTAGT. Trimming took 2 bases from V and 8 from J, leaving 16 bases between them. The chain's CDR3 is CASSDMAGLAHEQFF. The CDR3 DNA sequence: TGTGCCAGCAGTGACATGGCGGGTTTGGCCCATGAGCAGTTCTTC.

This chain connects TRBV27 to TRBJ1-1, with D unresolved. V lost 5 bases, J lost 1 base, and 8 bases lay in between. The length of the CDR3 is 13 residues. Looked up from germline, CDR1 is MNHEY and CDR2 is SMNVEV (reference sequence). The CDR3 here is CASSPPGNTEAFF. Written as DNA, the CDR3 is TGTGCCAGCAGTCCCCCGGGGAACACTGAAGCTTTCTTT.

The chain joins TRBV6-1 to TRBJ1-2, with TRBD1 matching 8 bases. The CDR3 has 15 residues. Germline trimming cut 6 bases from V and 3 bases from J; bases unmatched to any gene: 9. CDR1 is MNHNS and CDR2 is SASEGT in the germline V gene. The CDR3, as DNA: TGTGCCAGCAGGACCTACAGGGGGTTAGACTATGGCTACACCTTC. Protein product: CASRTYRGLDYGYTF.

The chain links TRBV9 to TRBJ2-2; TRBD2 aligns across 12 bases. Germline CDR1 is SGDLS and CDR2 is YYNGEE. The CDR3 sequence is 17 residues long. The V gene end was trimmed by 5 bases and the J gene end by 4 bases; junction bases not matched to a gene: 9. The CDR3 here is CASRGFPGLAGTGELFF. The CDR3 DNA sequence: TGTGCCAGCAGGGGATTTCCGGGACTAGCGGGCACCGGGGAGCTGTTTTTT.

The chain uses TRBV29-1 and TRBJ2-1; TRBD1 matches 9 bases. The CDR3 is made up of 14 amino acids. With V trimmed by 7 bases and J by 8 bases, 12 bases remained unmatched. CDR1 and CDR2 (germline): SQVTM, ANQGSEA. The CDR3 sequence: CSGATGGAWDEQFF. DNA of the CDR3: TGCAGCGGTGCCACAGGGGGCGCCTGGGATGAGCAGTTCTTC.

V usage is TRBV21-1 and J usage is TRBJ2-2; TRBD1 is the table's D call and was not checked against the DNA. TRBV21-1 is a pseudogene locus. The CDR3 covers 17 residues. CDR3 in DNA: TGTGCCAGCAGCAAAGATTGGAAGACAGGGAACACCGGGGAGCTGTTTTTT. This sequence encodes CASSKDWKTGNTGELFF.

The chain combines TRBV28 with TRBJ2-7; TRBD1 agrees at 8 bases. Germline CDR1 is MDHEN and CDR2 is SYDVKM. This CDR3 comprises 13 residues. J gave up 3 bases and V 5 bases, and 3 bases lay outside the gene matches. For the CDR3, the DNA is TGTGCCAGCAGTCTGACAGGGGTCTACGAGCAGTACTTC. It is translated as CASSLTGVYEQYF.

In the case of this clone: The germline gene is not matched at one end of the junction; a read error may be the cause. The V gene is TRBV7-8, the J gene TRBJ2-5, with D possibly TRBD2 on 5 matching bases. CDR3 length: 12 residues. CDR1 and CDR2 from the germline V gene are SGHVS and FQNEAQ. The CDR3, as DNA: TGTGCCAGCACCTTAACAGAGGGGACCCAGTACTTC. Its protein is CASTLTEGTQYF.

The genes are TRBV9 and TRBJ1-3; D is unresolved. From germline, CDR1 is SGDLS and CDR2 YYNGEE. V was pared by 3 bases and J by 2 bases, with 6 bases between. This CDR3 spans 13 amino acids. The CDR3 protein is CASSARAGNTIYF. In DNA form, the CDR3 reads TGTGCCAGCAGCGCCCGAGCTGGAAACACCATATATTTT.

The chain carries TRBV5-8 and TRBJ2-1; perhaps TRBD2 as D (6 bases). From germline, CDR1 is SGHTS and CDR2 YDEGEE. CDR3 length: 17 amino acids. V was clipped by 0 bases and J by 8 bases, with 21 bases between them. CDR3 coding DNA: TGTGCCAGCAGCTTGGCCTCGGCGGGCGGGGATCGGGATGAGCAGTTCTTC. Protein product: CASSLASAGGDRDEQFF.

This chain joins TRBV9 and TRBJ1-5, with D uncertain. The germline gives CDR1 SGDLS, CDR2 YYNGEE. This CDR3 has 13 amino acids. Trimming removed 1 base at V and 0 bases at J, with 2 bases between. The CDR3 region has the DNA TGTGCCAGCAGCGTATATAGCAATCAGCCCCAGCATTTT. Translation: CASSVYSNQPQHF.